Each of the 25 T cell receptor beta chains below was sequenced from the same sample in a study of PD-1 blockade in classical Hodgkin lymphoma. Each and every patient relapsed after autologous stem cell transplantation, and patients got differing brentuximab vedotin exposure. Assay: immunoSEQ multiplex PCR; the TCRdb copy retains only in-frame clones and omits some. The table lists around 66,000 clones, 65% to 75% of them singletons. This specimen was peripheral blood mononuclear cells (PBMCs), taken before the second cycle of nivolumab. These receptor sequences come from a human donor with classical Hodgkin lymphoma.

Of note for this clone: The same CDR3 also results from other DNA sequences found in this sample. This sequence joins TRBV29-1 and TRBJ1-1; possibly TRBD1 for D (5 bases). V shed 3 bases and J shed 4 bases, with 12 bases lying between them. Looked up from germline, CDR1 is SQVTM and CDR2 is ANQGSEA. The CDR3 runs to 13 residues. CDR3: CSVDRGGGTEAFF. The CDR3 DNA reads as TGCAGCGTTGACCGGGGGGGTGGCACTGAAGCTTTCTTT. Full variable domain (missing parts from reference TRBV29-1 and TRBJ1-1): SAVISQKPSRDICQRGTSLTIQCQVDSQVTMMFWYRQQPGQSLTLIATANQGSEATYESGFVIDKFPISRPNLTFSTLTVSNMSPEDSSIYLCSVDRGGGTEAFFGQGTRLTVV.

This clone has just one count. The V gene is TRBV5-6, the J gene TRBJ1-2, with D possibly matching TRBD1 (6 bases). The length of the CDR3 is 13 residues. The germline gives CDR1 SGHDT, CDR2 YYEEEE. V was clipped by 5 bases and J by 7 bases, with 15 bases between them. The CDR3, as DNA: TGTGCCAGCAGGCAAACAGGGTCGAGTGGCTACACCTTC. The encoded protein is CASRQTGSSGYTF.

The chain joins TRBV5-8 to TRBJ2-2; weak D call: TRBD2 (5 bases). Trimming stripped 4 bases from V and 0 bases from J, with 19 bases between. Germline loops: CDR1 SGHTS, CDR2 YDEGEE. This CDR3 spans 18 amino acids. CDR3 DNA: TGTGCCAGCAGCCCCACCGGGAAGTTACGGTCGAACACCGGGGAGCTGTTTTTT. It encodes CASSPTGKLRSNTGELFF.

This clone was observed a few times. The CDR3 loop reads CASSVWANTEAFF. Written as DNA, the CDR3 is TGTGCCAGCAGTGTGTGGGCTAACACTGAAGCTTTCTTT. The chain combines TRBV2 with TRBJ1-1, with D unresolved. CDR3 length: 13 residues. The germline V gene encodes CDR1 SNHLY and CDR2 FYNNEI. The ends were cut back, 4 bases at V and 2 bases at J, with 8 bases in the middle. Drawing the rest from reference TRBV2 and TRBJ1-1, the complete variable domain is EPEVTQTPSHQVTQMGQEVILRCVPISNHLYFYWYRQILGQKVEFLVSFYNNEISEKSEIFDDQFSVERPDGSNFTLKIRSTKLEDSAMYFCASSVWANTEAFFGQGTRLTVV.

This sequence joins TRBV28 and TRBJ2-1; 9 nucleotides align to TRBD2. There are 16 residues in the CDR3. Germline lookup yields CDR1 MDHEN and CDR2 SYDVKM. V was clipped by 2 bases and J by 1 base; unmatched bases: 3. DNA of the CDR3: TGTGCCAGCAGTTTAGGCGGGAGGGCTTCCTACAATGAGCAGTTCTTC. Translated: CASSLGGRASYNEQFF.

The chain is built from TRBV7-6 and TRBJ2-3; D gene unclear. Germline V gene data show CDR1 as SGHVS and CDR2 as FNYEAQ. Trimming cost V 6 bases and J 0 bases, with 13 bases left between them. CDR3 length equals 15 residues. The CDR3 nucleotides read TGTGCCAGCAGATCTTCAATCCTTAGCACAGATACGCAGTATTTT. Its protein product is CASRSSILSTDTQYF.

This chain uses TRBV6-1 with TRBJ2-5, with D possibly TRBD2 on 6 matching bases. The CDR3 loop spans 11 amino acids. The ends were cut back, 7 bases at V and 7 bases at J, with 10 bases in the middle. CDR1 MNHNS and CDR2 SASEGT come from the germline V gene. CDR3 protein: CASKEAGTQYF. In DNA, the CDR3 is TGTGCCAGCAAAGAAGCGGGGACCCAGTACTTC.

This clone was detected only once. The chain is built from TRBV9 and TRBJ1-2, with D possibly TRBD1 on 6 matching bases. The germline gives CDR1 SGDLS, CDR2 YYNGEE. V lost 3 bases to trimming and J lost 4 bases, with 13 bases between them. The CDR3 is made up of 14 amino acids. The DNA of the CDR3 is TGTGCCAGCAGCGGAAACAGGGCCGCCTATGGCTACACCTTC. This translates into CASSGNRAAYGYTF.

The V gene is TRBV27, the J gene TRBJ2-3, with TRBD1 matching over 7 bases. Per the germline V gene, CDR1 is MNHEY and CDR2 is SMNVEV (reference sequence). Trimming took 5 bases from V and 2 from J; bases not matched to a gene: 7. The CDR3 runs 15 residues. In nucleotides, the CDR3 is TGTGCCAGCAGTAAAAGGACAGGTACCACAGATACGCAGTATTTT. Protein: CASSKRTGTTDTQYF.

The rearrangement joins TRBV6-5 to TRBJ2-7, with no clear D. V lost 2 bases and J lost 4, with 9 bases in between. There are 13 residues in the CDR3. Germline V CDR1 and CDR2: MNHEY, SVGAGI. CDR3 bases: TGTGCCAGCAGTTACGCTCCTGCTTACGAGCAGTACTTC. Protein product: CASSYAPAYEQYF.

The chain is built from TRBV19 and TRBJ1-5; 8 nucleotides line up with TRBD1. CDR3 length: 15 residues. Germline CDR1 LNHDA, CDR2 SQIVND (reference sequence). Unmatched junction bases numbered 10, after V lost 7 bases and J lost 5 bases. The CDR3 DNA reads TGTGCCAGTATGGTGTGGCACAGGGGGGATCAGCCCCAGCATTTT. Its translation: CASMVWHRGDQPQHF.

The rearrangement links TRBV5-4 to TRBJ1-2; maybe TRBD1 (6 bases). V was pared by 6 bases and J by 3 bases, with 12 bases between. This CDR3 region has 13 residues. Looked up from germline, CDR1 is SGHNT and CDR2 is YYREEE (reference sequence). CDR3: CASNKAGDYGYTF. CDR3 nucleotides: TGTGCCAGCAATAAGGCAGGGGACTATGGCTACACCTTC.

V is TRBV5-1 and J is TRBJ1-5; 8 bases map to TRBD1. Germline CDR1 and CDR2: SGHRS and YFSETQ. This CDR3 region has 20 residues. V was clipped by 3 bases and J by 0 bases; unmatched bases: 17. The chain's CDR3 is CASSWANKRTGHYSNQPQHF. In DNA, the CDR3 is TGCGCCAGCAGCTGGGCTAATAAGCGGACAGGGCATTATAGCAATCAGCCCCAGCATTTT.

This clone has just a few counts. This chain links TRBV9 with TRBJ2-3, with TRBD1 as a possible D gene (5 bases). Trimming removed 3 bases at V and 4 bases at J, with 12 bases between. CDR1 is SGDLS and CDR2 is YYNGEE in the germline V gene. The CDR3 totals 14 residues. The CDR3 DNA sequence: TGTGCCAGCAGCGGCCAGGGCCAGGCAGATACGCAGTATTTT. Encoded protein: CASSGQGQADTQYF.

The V and J genes are TRBV19 and TRBJ1-2, with D possibly matching TRBD1 (6 bases). Germline CDR1 and CDR2: LNHDA and SQIVND (reference sequence). The germline V and J ends were trimmed by 2 bases and 8 bases, with 15 bases remaining between them. The CDR3 loop spans 14 amino acids. CDR3 amino acids: CASSIPGQTTGYTF. CDR3 coding DNA: TGTGCCAGTAGTATACCGGGACAAACCACGGGCTACACCTTC.

J is TRBJ2-1 and V is TRBV7-8, with 8 bases that match TRBD2. Germline CDR1 is SGHVS and CDR2 is FQNEAQ. The CDR3 totals 18 residues. The ends lost 4 bases at V and 6 bases at J; junction bases unmatched: 17. This CDR3 is CASSSGGWEAPFSNEQFF. CDR3 DNA: TGTGCCAGCAGCTCGGGGGGGTGGGAGGCCCCCTTTAGCAATGAGCAGTTCTTC.

V usage is TRBV27 and J usage is TRBJ2-7; D is unclear. CDR1 is MNHEY, CDR2 SMNVEV, per germline (reference sequence). V gave up 6 bases and J gave up 3 bases, with 18 bases separating them. The CDR3 totals 15 residues. CDR3 DNA sequence: TGTGCCAGCAGCCCGAACAGTCTTACGGGCTACGAGCAGTACTTC. Amino acid sequence: CASSPNSLTGYEQYF.

V usage is TRBV5-6 and J usage is TRBJ2-2, with TRBD2 matching over 7 bases. This CDR3 contains 16 residues. Trimming removed 5 bases from V and 5 bases from J; junction bases left unmatched: 12. Germline V gene lookup returns CDR1 SGHDT and CDR2 YYEEEE. CDR3 sequence: CASSGEGGSTTGELFF. The CDR3 DNA follows: TGTGCCAGCAGTGGGGAAGGCGGGAGTACGACCGGGGAGCTGTTTTTT.

The chain combines TRBV2 with TRBJ1-5; a possible D gene is TRBD1 (6 bases). CDR1 is SNHLY and CDR2 is FYNNEI in the germline V gene. V was trimmed by 8 bases and J by 6 bases, leaving 23 bases between them. The length of the CDR3 is 16 residues. CDR3 loop: CASSFRDLQGGQPQHF. The CDR3 bases are TGTGCCAGCTCCTTCCGGGACCTCCAAGGGGGTCAGCCCCAGCATTTT.

The chain carries TRBV6-5 and TRBJ2-7; D call uncertain. This CDR3 has 14 amino acids. The germline V gene encodes CDR1 MNHEY and CDR2 SVGAGI. The V end lost 0 bases, the J end lost 1 base, and 7 bases lay between the germline ends. The CDR3 sequence is CASSYSARSYEQYF. DNA for the CDR3: TGTGCCAGCAGTTACTCGGCCAGGTCCTACGAGCAGTACTTC.

The V call is TRBV10-2, the J call TRBJ1-5, with a tentative D call TRBD1 (5 bases). With 2 bases removed from V and 9 bases from J, the gap between germline ends came to 17 bases. Germline V gene lookup returns CDR1 WSHSY and CDR2 SAAADI. This CDR3 has 15 residues. The CDR3 spells CASSEPSTGPGPQHF. The CDR3 DNA reads as TGCGCCAGCAGTGAGCCCTCCACAGGCCCAGGGCCCCAGCATTTT.

This rearrangement joins TRBV6-1 to TRBJ1-3; D ambiguous. Germline loops: CDR1 MNHNS, CDR2 SASEGT. This CDR3 contains 15 residues. Trimming shortened V by 8 bases and J by 0 bases, and 14 bases separated the two germline ends. The CDR3 region has the DNA TGTGCCAGCCGACGGGAGTCATTCTCTGGAAACACCATATATTTT. This sequence encodes CASRRESFSGNTIYF.

The chain links TRBV6-6 to TRBJ1-6; a weak D match, TRBD1 (6 bases). The CDR3 totals 15 residues. Trimming took 6 bases from V and 6 from J, leaving 15 bases between them. In germline, CDR1 is MNHNY, CDR2 SVGAGI (reference sequence). The CDR3 spells CASRPDSRSNSPLHF. CDR3 DNA: TGTGCCAGCAGGCCGGACAGCCGGTCTAATTCACCCCTCCACTTT.

This clone appeared a few times. V gene TRBV7-2 combines with J gene TRBJ2-1, with 9 bases lining up with TRBD2. This CDR3 comprises 17 residues. Per germline, CDR1 SGHTA and CDR2 FQGNSA. V was pared by 2 bases and J by 3 bases, with 8 bases of the junction left unmatched. This CDR3 reads CASSLTLTSGLYNEQFF. For the CDR3, the DNA is TGTGCCAGCAGCTTAACCCTGACTAGCGGCCTCTACAATGAGCAGTTCTTC.

This chain links TRBV9 with TRBJ2-1; no clear D gene. Between the trimmed V and J ends, which lost 0 bases and 4 bases, there was a span of 5 bases. The CDR3 is 13 amino acids. CDR1 SGDLS and CDR2 YYNGEE come from the germline V gene. The CDR3 nucleotides read TGTGCCAGCAGCGTAGACGAGTACAATGAGCAGTTCTTC. This translates into CASSVDEYNEQFF.